This T cell receptor (beta chain) was recorded in a study of cytomegalovirus exposure and HLA in healthy donors. About the research overall: Out of 180 million or so T cells, an earlier analysis found fewer than 140 million unique TCR beta sequences in total. Study results and caveats: HLA alleles were associated with 15,000 to 20,000 TCR beta sequences in a later analysis at 0.05 false discovery rate. As a later analysis showed, a missense DCLRE1C variant was linked to trimming of TCR beta V- and J-genes.

This CDR3 is 12 amino acids long. Trimming stripped 2 bases from V and 8 bases from J, with 9 bases between. Germline CDR1 is SGHTA and CDR2 is FQGTGA. PCR primers comprised 60 Vbeta and 13 Jbeta primers. This table comes from immunoSEQ multiplex PCR, and its TCRdb copy is limited to in-frame clones, with some not included. Of more than 95,000 clones listed, 64% are singletons. Comment on this clone: Its antigen is currently unknown.

The sequenced sample was PBMCs. V usage is TRBV7-3 and J usage is TRBJ1-1; D unclear. The source is a man in his 60s in good health and CMV-seronegative. CDR3 sequence reads: CASSLPPYEAFF. The CDR3 DNA reads TGTGCCAGCAGCTTACCCCCCTACGAAGCTTTCTTT.